A single sample is the source of the 29 T cell receptor beta chains below, sequenced in a study of T cell changes during pregnancy in multiple sclerosis. Method: immunoSEQ multiplex PCR; TCRdb's copy keeps in-frame clones and lacks some. The data show almost 55,000 clones, roughly nine tenths seen once. Sequencing used CD8+ T cells from peripheral blood mononuclear cells, obtained before pregnancy. Receptor source: a female donor with multiple sclerosis, enrolled in a pregnancy study.

The CDR3 sequence: CASSATSGGRGTEAFF. CDR3 DNA: TGTGCCAGCAGCGCGACCTCGGGGGGTCGGGGCACTGAAGCTTTCTTT. The V gene is TRBV9, the J gene TRBJ1-1; tentatively, D is TRBD1 (5 bases). Germline CDR1 and CDR2: SGDLS and YYNGEE. The V end was cut by 3 bases, the J end by 4 bases, with 19 bases between. This CDR3 has 16 amino acids.

This chain joins TRBV9 and TRBJ2-1; possibly TRBD2 for D (6 bases). This CDR3 region has 16 residues. The V gene's germline CDR1 is SGDLS and CDR2 YYNGEE. Between the trimmed V and J ends, which lost 3 bases and 7 bases, there was a span of 20 bases. As DNA, the CDR3 is TGTGCCAGCAGCGGTATGGAGGGGTTCGGGCCGAATGAGCAGTTCTTC. This encodes CASSGMEGFGPNEQFF.

V gene TRBV2 combines with J gene TRBJ1-4; D gene uncertain. The CDR3 is made up of 15 amino acids. V was trimmed by 0 bases and J by 11 bases, leaving 16 bases between them. The germline CDR1 and CDR2 sequences are SNHLY and FYNNEI. The CDR3 here is CASSEAQSVLGKLFF. The CDR3 DNA reads TGTGCCAGCAGTGAAGCGCAGTCAGTCCTCGGGAAACTGTTTTTT.

The J gene is TRBJ1-5, the V gene TRBV2; 7 bases are a match to TRBD1. Germline CDR1 reads SNHLY; CDR2 reads FYNNEI. The CDR3 has 15 residues. The V gene end was trimmed by 6 bases and the J gene end by 0 bases; junction bases not matched to a gene: 5. As DNA, the CDR3 is TGTGCCAGCAGGCCACAGGGGTATAGCAATCAGCCCCAGCATTTT. Its translation: CASRPQGYSNQPQHF.

This clone occurred a few times. The chain links TRBV2 to TRBJ2-7, with a possible D match to TRBD1 (8 bases). Trimming removed 7 bases from V and 3 bases from J, with 19 bases in between. Germline assignment: CDR1 SNHLY and CDR2 FYNNEI. This CDR3 spans 15 amino acids. This CDR3 is CASIKSGTGFYEQYF. CDR3 bases: TGTGCCAGCATAAAAAGCGGGACAGGCTTCTACGAGCAGTACTTC.

The V gene is TRBV2, the J gene TRBJ1-3, with D hard to call. With 5 bases removed from V and 0 bases from J, the gap between germline ends came to 11 bases. The CDR3 is 15 residues long. The V gene's germline CDR1 is SNHLY and CDR2 FYNNEI. CDR3 nucleotides: TGTGCCAGCAGTCCCGACTTGAGCTCTGGAAACACCATATATTTT. Translated, it gives CASSPDLSSGNTIYF.

The V and J genes are TRBV28 and TRBJ1-2, with D hard to call. The CDR3 consists of 14 residues. V lost 5 bases to trimming and J lost 2 bases, with 12 bases between them. Looked up from germline, CDR1 is MDHEN and CDR2 is SYDVKM. In DNA, the CDR3 is TGTGCCAGCAGTCCCCTGGCCCGAAACTATGGCTACACCTTC. Translating gives CASSPLARNYGYTF.

This clone is labeled medium-sized. The chain recombines TRBV7-9 with TRBJ2-7; TRBD2 aligns across 11 bases. Germline V gives CDR1 SEHNR, CDR2 FQNEAQ (reference sequence). This CDR3 is 16 amino acids long. Trimming at V came to 4 bases and at J to 2 bases, leaving 7 bases not matched to a gene. The CDR3 nucleotides read TGTGCCAGCAGCTCAGCTAGCGGGGGGAGGGCCTACGAGCAGTACTTC. Its protein product is CASSSASGGRAYEQYF.

This sequence joins TRBV9 and TRBJ2-1; 7 nucleotides agree with TRBD2. CDR3 length: 16 amino acids. J gave up 0 bases and V 0 bases, and 3 bases lay outside the gene matches. From germline, CDR1 is SGDLS and CDR2 YYNGEE. CDR3 in amino acids: CASSVDRTSSYNEQFF. The CDR3 nucleotides are TGTGCCAGCAGCGTAGACAGGACTAGCTCCTACAATGAGCAGTTCTTC.

V is TRBV4-3 and J is TRBJ1-1; D is undetermined. The length of the CDR3 is 15 residues. In germline, CDR1 is LGHNA, CDR2 YSLEER. The ends were cut back, 0 bases at V and 5 bases at J, with 13 bases in the middle. CDR3 loop: CASSQDYEARTEAFF. As DNA, the CDR3 is TGCGCCAGCAGCCAAGATTACGAGGCTCGGACTGAAGCTTTCTTT.

The gene calls are TRBV5-1 and TRBJ2-1, with a tentative D call TRBD2 (6 bases). V lost 4 bases and J lost 1, with 9 bases in between. CDR1 and CDR2 from the germline V gene are SGHRS and YFSETQ. The length of the CDR3 is 14 residues. CDR3 in amino acids: CASSATSSYNEQFF. The CDR3 DNA is TGCGCCAGCAGCGCGACTAGTTCCTACAATGAGCAGTTCTTC.

This sequence joins TRBV19 and TRBJ2-6, with 8 bases that match TRBD1. The CDR3 runs to 17 residues. V lost 5 bases, J lost 0 bases, and 6 bases stayed unmatched. Germline CDR1 reads LNHDA; CDR2 reads SQIVND (reference sequence). The CDR3 protein is CASSFRDRFSGANVLTF. As DNA, the CDR3 is TGTGCCAGTAGTTTCCGGGACAGGTTCTCTGGGGCCAACGTCCTGACTTTC.

The chain employs TRBV29-1 and TRBJ1-5; 8 nucleotides line up with TRBD1. This CDR3 is built from 12 residues. Trimming removed 7 bases from V and 9 bases from J; junction bases left unmatched: 8. Germline CDR1 reads SQVTM; CDR2 reads ANQGSEA. CDR3 loop: CSALQGGGPQHF. The DNA of the CDR3 is TGCAGCGCCTTACAGGGGGGAGGGCCCCAGCATTTT. Supplemented by reference TRBV29-1 and TRBJ1-5, the full variable domain reads SAVISQKPSRDICQRGTSLTIQCQVDSQVTMMFWYRQQPGQSLTLIATANQGSEATYESGFVIDKFPISRPNLTFSTLTVSNMSPEDSSIYLCSALQGGGPQHFGDGTRLSIL.

This chain joins TRBV7-9 and TRBJ1-2; 9 bases map to TRBD1. The V segment lost 5 bases and the J segment 6 bases; nucleotides outside the gene matches: 13. There are 16 residues in the CDR3. Germline CDR1 and CDR2: SEHNR and FQNEAQ (reference sequence). The CDR3: CASSNEQGAHYNGYTF. The CDR3 DNA follows: TGTGCCAGCAGCAATGAACAGGGGGCGCATTACAATGGCTACACCTTC.

This clone is labeled as medium-sized (0.01 to 0.1%). The J gene is TRBJ2-6, the V gene TRBV4-3; D gene uncertain. CDR1 and CDR2 (germline): LGHNA, YSLEER. V lost 0 bases to trimming and J lost 0 bases, with 6 bases between them. CDR3 length: 16 residues. For the CDR3, the DNA is TGCGCCAGCAGCCAAGATTACGGCTCTGGGGCCAACGTCCTGACTTTC. Its protein product is CASSQDYGSGANVLTF.

On this clone: Given the absence of the conserved phenylalanine or tryptophan at the CDR3 end, a read error is likely. The gene calls are TRBV5-6 and TRBJ2-2; no reliable D call. The CDR3 spans 14 residues. The germline CDR1 and CDR2 sequences are SGHDT and YYEEEE. With 5 bases removed from V and 6 bases from J, the gap between germline ends came to 14 bases. The CDR3: CASSSPRVAGELFS. As DNA, the CDR3 is TGTGCCAGCAGTTCCCCTAGGGTGGCCGGGGAGCTGTTTTCT.

The chain links TRBV9 to TRBJ2-1, with D uncertain. This CDR3 spans 13 amino acids. Trimming shortened V by 0 bases and J by 5 bases, and 6 bases separated the two germline ends. Germline V gene lookup returns CDR1 SGDLS and CDR2 YYNGEE. CDR3 residues: CASSVVTNNEQFF. The CDR3, as DNA: TGTGCCAGCAGCGTAGTCACAAACAATGAGCAGTTCTTC.

This sequence joins TRBV11-2 and TRBJ2-3; D might be TRBD2 (7 bases). V shed 1 base and J shed 5 bases, with 13 bases lying between them. Germline CDR1 is SGHAT and CDR2 is FQNNGV. The CDR3 is 15 residues long. CDR3 nucleotide sequence: TGTGCCAGCAGCTTAGTTGGGGGGGCTAGAGATACGCAGTATTTT. Its translation is CASSLVGGARDTQYF.

The rearrangement links TRBV27 to TRBJ1-5, with 8 bases fitting TRBD1. Germline trimming cut 3 bases from V and 6 bases from J; bases unmatched to any gene: 4. CDR1 and CDR2 (germline): MNHEY, SMNVEV (reference sequence). The CDR3 runs 14 residues. The CDR3 sequence: CASSFWQGAQPQHF. DNA of the CDR3: TGTGCCAGCAGTTTCTGGCAGGGGGCTCAGCCCCAGCATTTT.

The chain is built from TRBV15 and TRBJ1-2, with TRBD1 as a possible D gene (5 bases). The CDR3 covers 13 residues. Per germline, CDR1 LNHNV and CDR2 YYDKDF (reference sequence). Trimming pared 4 bases from V and 3 bases from J, leaving 9 bases between. CDR3 nucleotides: TGTGCCACCAGCAATCGACAGTACTATGGCTACACCTTC. Translating it yields CATSNRQYYGYTF. The full variable domain, with the rest looked up from reference TRBV15 and TRBJ1-2, is DAMVIQNPRYQVTQFGKPVTLSCSQTLNHNVMYWYQQKSSQAPKLLFHYYDKDFNNEADTPDNFQSRRPNTSFCFLDIRSPGLGDTAMYLCATSNRQYYGYTFGSGTRLTVV.

The V call is TRBV9, the J call TRBJ1-2; TRBD1 matches 12 bases. CDR3 size: 16 residues. J lost 3 bases, V lost 5 bases, and 8 bases had no gene match. In germline, CDR1 is SGDLS, CDR2 YYNGEE. CDR3 loop: CASSHPGTGGDYGYTF. CDR3 nucleotides: TGTGCCAGCAGTCATCCCGGGACAGGGGGCGACTATGGCTACACCTTC. Combining the CDR3 with reference TRBV9 and TRBJ1-2 gives the whole variable domain DSGVTQTPKHLITATGQRVTLRCSPRSGDLSVYWYQQSLDQGLQFLIQYYNGEERAKGNILERFSAQQFPDLHSELNLSSLELGDSALYFCASSHPGTGGDYGYTFGSGTRLTVV.

This clone is a singleton in its sample. The chain recombines TRBV21-1 with TRBJ2-1; the DNA was not used to check the table's D call, TRBD1. TRBV21-1 constitutes a pseudogene. The CDR3 sequence is 16 residues long. CDR3 sequence: CASSKVRQGAGNEQFF. The CDR3 DNA sequence: TGTGCCAGCAGCAAAGTACGACAGGGGGCGGGCAATGAGCAGTTCTTC.

This chain's CDR3 is CASRSGTSLGNEQFF. CDR3 sequence (DNA): TGTGCCAGCCGTTCCGGGACTAGTCTAGGCAATGAGCAGTTCTTC. The chain recombines TRBV6-5 with TRBJ2-1, with 8 nucleotides matching TRBD2. This CDR3 contains 15 residues. Germline V gene lookup returns CDR1 MNHEY and CDR2 SVGAGI. V shed 8 bases and J 6 bases; nucleotides not matched to a gene: 12.

The chain uses TRBV7-6 and TRBJ1-2, with 7 bases lining up with TRBD1. Germline assignment: CDR1 SGHVS and CDR2 FNYEAQ. This CDR3 has 13 amino acids. V trimming: 5 bases; J trimming: 2 bases; junction bases outside the gene matches: 2. The CDR3 protein is CASSPTGNYGYTF. The CDR3 DNA reads as TGTGCCAGCAGCCCGACAGGGAACTATGGCTACACCTTC. The full variable domain, completed using reference TRBV7-6 and TRBJ1-2, is GAGVSQSPRYKVTKRGQDVALRCDPISGHVSLYWYRQALGQGPEFLTYFNYEAQQDKSGLPNDRFSAERPEGSISTLTIQRTEQRDSAMYRCASSPTGNYGYTFGSGTRLTVV.

This sequence joins TRBV4-1 and TRBJ1-5, with a tentative D call TRBD1 (5 bases). The V gene's germline CDR1 is MGHRA and CDR2 YSYEKL. The CDR3 has 15 amino acids. V lost 3 bases and J lost 6, with 15 bases in between. CDR3 bases: TGCGCCAGCAGCCAGGCGGGACTGACGGCTCAGCCCCAGCATTTT. Translated: CASSQAGLTAQPQHF.

The rearrangement links TRBV7-6 to TRBJ2-1, with D perhaps TRBD2 (5 bases). The CDR3 extends over 11 amino acids. The V gene lost 5 bases and the J gene lost 8 bases, with 7 bases spanning the gap. Germline CDR1 is SGHVS and CDR2 is FNYEAQ. This CDR3 is CASSLGDEQFF. The CDR3 nucleotides are TGTGCCAGCAGCCTGGGAGATGAGCAGTTCTTC.

The chain has TRBV7-9 and TRBJ1-1; a possible D gene is TRBD1 (5 bases). The germline V gene has CDR1 SEHNR and CDR2 FQNEAQ (reference sequence). V was cut by 4 bases and J by 4 bases, with 10 bases left in between. CDR3 size: 13 residues. CDR3 sequence: CASSSSGFTEAFF. For the CDR3, the DNA is TGTGCCAGCAGCTCCTCAGGGTTCACTGAAGCTTTCTTT.

The rearrangement links TRBV9 to TRBJ1-2; 8 bases line up with TRBD1. V gave up 0 bases and J gave up 8 bases; unmatched junction bases: 15. This CDR3 region has 17 residues. Germline V gene sequence: CDR1 SGDLS, CDR2 YYNGEE. Here the CDR3 DNA reads TGTGCCAGCAGCGTAGCTACGGACAGGGCCGGATCATTGGGCTACACCTTC. The encoded protein is CASSVATDRAGSLGYTF. Together with reference TRBV9 and TRBJ1-2, the CDR3 gives the full variable domain: DSGVTQTPKHLITATGQRVTLRCSPRSGDLSVYWYQQSLDQGLQFLIQYYNGEERAKGNILERFSAQQFPDLHSELNLSSLELGDSALYFCASSVATDRAGSLGYTFGSGTRLTVV.

The V gene is TRBV4-1, the J gene TRBJ2-7; D not resolved. From germline, CDR1 is MGHRA and CDR2 YSYEKL. This CDR3 contains 11 residues. The V and J ends lost 0 bases and 12 bases respectively, with 9 bases between them. The CDR3 is CASSQDRKWYF. The CDR3 DNA reads as TGCGCCAGCAGCCAAGACAGAAAGTGGTACTTC.